A single sample gave rise to the 30 T cell receptor beta chains below, sequenced in a study of identical twins listed by TCRdb under 2016. The protocol used for the library was 5' RACE. The run used an Illumina HiSeq 2000. The public reads were quality trimmed at Q25 with fastp and then assembled into clones with MiXCR by TCRdb, keeping productive beta chains. Rows merge per CDR3 protein into single entries with the most common DNA and genes. The sample table lists around 480,000 distinct CDR3 sequences, approximately 15% of them with a count of one. Roughly 0.56% of the sample goes to the ten largest clones. The sample also formed part of further work on yellow fever vaccine responses in identical twins.

Input material: CD4+ T cells sorted from blood. The source of these receptors is a woman aged 18-35 years in good health.

J is TRBJ2-3 and V is TRBV20-1; D not certain. The CDR3 contains 13 residues. CDR1 DFQATT and CDR2 SNEGSKA come from the germline V gene (reference sequence). V was pared by 0 bases and J by 0 bases, with 4 bases between. The CDR3 sequence is CSARDPSTDTQYF. CDR3 nucleotides: TGCAGTGCTAGAGACCCCAGCACAGATACGCAGTATTTT.

The genes are TRBV21-1 and TRBJ1-1. TRBV21-1 is annotated as a pseudogene. The CDR3 covers 14 residues. The CDR3: CASNNVAANTEAFF. The CDR3 nucleotides are TGTGCCAGCAACAACGTCGCAGCTAACACTGAAGCTTTCTTT.

This clonotype was picked up a small number of times. The chain links TRBV5-1 to TRBJ2-7, with unresolved D. V was shortened by 4 bases and J by 5 bases, with 19 bases between the two germline ends. The CDR3 is made up of 15 amino acids. The V gene's germline CDR1 is SGHRS and CDR2 YFSETQ. The CDR3 nucleotides read TGCGCCAGCAGCCCGGACCGACCGTCCGCGAACGAGCAGTACTTC. It codes for CASSPDRPSANEQYF.

The chain employs TRBV20-1 and TRBJ2-7; D possibly corresponds to TRBD1 (6 bases). Germline V gives CDR1 DFQATT, CDR2 SNEGSKA (reference sequence). This CDR3 has 13 residues. Trimming stripped 1 base from V and 2 bases from J, with 9 bases between. The CDR3 sequence: CSARVPGAYEQYF. The CDR3 DNA reads as TGCAGTGCTAGAGTGCCAGGGGCCTACGAGCAGTACTTC.

This clonotype was seen ten or more times. The chain carries TRBV4-2 and TRBJ1-6; 9 bases fit TRBD1. With 0 bases clipped from V and 9 bases from J, the junction kept 6 bases outside the gene matches. This CDR3 has 16 residues. Germline lookup yields CDR1 LGHNA and CDR2 YNFKEQ. The CDR3 DNA reads as TGTGCCAGCAGCCAAGAATGGACAGGGGCGTCTTCACCCCTCCACTTT. As protein: CASSQEWTGASSPLHF.

V and J are TRBV5-1 and TRBJ2-6, with no clear D. With 3 bases removed from V and 0 bases from J, the gap between germline ends came to 22 bases. CDR1 SGHRS and CDR2 YFSETQ come from the germline V gene. The CDR3 spans 20 residues. DNA for the CDR3: TGCGCCAGCAGCTCCCACCGCCCTGTGGGGTCTAACTCTGGGGCCAACGTCCTGACTTTC. It yields the protein CASSSHRPVGSNSGANVLTF.

This clonotype was detected a few times. The V and J genes are TRBV30 and TRBJ2-3; D ambiguous. Trimming took off 0 bases at V and 5 bases at J, with 6 bases between the two ends. The CDR3 has 12 residues. The germline gives CDR1 GTSNPN, CDR2 SVGIG (reference sequence). The CDR3 here is CAWSVSEDTQYF. The CDR3 coding sequence is TGTGCCTGGAGTGTATCCGAAGATACGCAGTATTTT.

In its sample, this clonotype was seen many times. The genes are TRBV6-1 and TRBJ2-5; 11 positions match TRBD2. CDR3 length equals 15 residues. Unmatched junction bases numbered 0, after V lost 1 base and J lost 2 bases. CDR1 is MNHNS, CDR2 SASEGT, per germline. CDR3 coding DNA: TGTGCCAGCAGTGAAGTAGCGGGAGGGCAAGAGACCCAGTACTTC. As protein: CASSEVAGGQETQYF.

The J gene is TRBJ2-5, the V gene TRBV4-1; 10 bases map to TRBD1. The CDR3 is made up of 19 amino acids. V lost 4 bases and J lost 2; bases outside the gene matches: 16. Germline values: CDR1 MGHRA, CDR2 YSYEKL. DNA of the CDR3: TGCGCCAGCAGCCCGCTCCGGGACAGGGGAAAAGGACAACAAGAGACCCAGTACTTC. It is translated as CASSPLRDRGKGQQETQYF.

This clonotype was counted only a few times. The chain is built from TRBV5-1 and TRBJ2-7; 12 bases fit TRBD1. The CDR3 totals 16 residues. The ends lost 4 bases at V and 1 base at J; junction bases unmatched: 6. Looked up from germline, CDR1 is SGHRS and CDR2 is YFSETQ. CDR3 in amino acids: CASSLGQGAGSYEQYF. The CDR3 DNA is TGCGCCAGCAGCCTGGGACAGGGGGCAGGGTCCTACGAGCAGTACTTC.

This clonotype came up a few times. This sequence joins TRBV15 and TRBJ2-5; 8 nucleotides agree with TRBD2. The CDR3 runs 14 residues. Germline V gene data show CDR1 as LNHNV and CDR2 as YYDKDF (reference sequence). Trimming cost V 8 bases and J 5 bases; bases outside gene matches: 10. This chain's CDR3 is CATALGGAQETQYF. The CDR3 DNA follows: TGTGCCACCGCCCTCGGGGGGGCCCAGGAGACCCAGTACTTC.

This chain links TRBV3-1 with TRBJ2-3, with 8 nucleotides matching TRBD2. The germline V gene has CDR1 LGHDT and CDR2 YNNKEL (reference sequence). The CDR3 is 18 amino acids. V shed 3 bases and J 2 bases; nucleotides not matched to a gene: 13. CDR3 in DNA: TGTGCCAGCAGCCATGACTTGCGGGAGGCCACCTACACAGATACGCAGTATTTT. Its translation is CASSHDLREATYTDTQYF.

This clonotype occurred many times. The chain has TRBV12-3 or TRBV12-4 and TRBJ2-3; 8 bases are a match to TRBD1. The J segment lost 0 bases and the V segment lost 5 bases, leaving 7 bases of the junction unmatched. This CDR3 comprises 16 residues. The CDR3 nucleotides read TGTGCCAGCAGTCCCTCCAGGACAGGGAGCACAGATACGCAGTATTTT. Translation: CASSPSRTGSTDTQYF.

There are a few counts of this clonotype. J is TRBJ2-3 and V is TRBV11-2; no definite D call. In germline, CDR1 is SGHAT, CDR2 FQNNGV. V was pared by 5 bases and J by 2 bases, with 14 bases between. CDR3 length: 15 residues. CDR3 loop: CASSLTGPYTDTQYF. CDR3 bases: TGTGCCAGCAGCCTAACCGGGCCCTACACAGATACGCAGTATTTT.

The CDR3 is CASSLVGGKASEQYF. CDR3 in DNA: TGCGCCAGCAGCTTGGTAGGCGGGAAGGCCTCAGAGCAGTACTTC. This rearrangement joins TRBV5-1 to TRBJ2-7; D might be TRBD2 (6 bases). CDR1 and CDR2 from the germline V gene are SGHRS and YFSETQ. CDR3 length: 15 residues. Trimming took 0 bases from V and 7 from J, leaving 17 bases between them.

This clonotype was seen a few times. This sequence joins TRBV20-1 and TRBJ2-7, with 14 bases that match TRBD2. Germline values: CDR1 DFQATT, CDR2 SNEGSKA (reference sequence). This CDR3 comprises 14 residues. Trimming removed 6 bases from V and 7 bases from J; junction bases left unmatched: 8. CDR3 in DNA: TGCAGTGCAGCACCGGGACTAGCGGGAGTTGAGCAGTACTTC. Amino acid sequence: CSAAPGLAGVEQYF.

The rearrangement links TRBV6-1 to TRBJ2-3; 7 nucleotides align to TRBD2. The V and J ends lost 6 bases and 1 base, in that order; junction bases with no gene match: 7. The CDR3 totals 15 residues. CDR1 and CDR2 from the germline V gene are MNHNS and SASEGT. CDR3 bases: TGTGCCAGCAGGGCTAGCGGTCCTGGCACAGATACGCAGTATTTT. Protein product: CASRASGPGTDTQYF.

This clonotype occurred a few times. The V call is TRBV5-1, the J call TRBJ1-3, with a weak D call TRBD1 (5 bases). The V end was cut by 1 base, the J end by 8 bases, with 13 bases between. The germline gives CDR1 SGHRS, CDR2 YFSETQ. CDR3 length: 14 residues. The CDR3 reads CASSLLDPGDTIYF. CDR3 bases: TGCGCCAGCAGCTTGCTGGATCCGGGGGACACCATATATTTT.

The chain joins TRBV29-1 to TRBJ2-2; 11 bases fit TRBD2. CDR1 is SQVTM and CDR2 is ANQGSEA in the germline V gene. J gave up 5 bases and V 3 bases, and 5 bases lay outside the gene matches. The CDR3 extends over 15 amino acids. The CDR3 protein is CSVDRLAGGTGELFF. The CDR3 nucleotides are TGCAGCGTTGACCGCCTAGCGGGAGGTACCGGGGAGCTGTTTTTT.

This clonotype showed up just a few times. The chain carries TRBV20-1 and TRBJ2-1; D is perhaps TRBD1 (6 bases). The CDR3 has 14 residues. Trimming cost V 3 bases and J 2 bases, with 11 bases left between them. The germline V gene encodes CDR1 DFQATT and CDR2 SNEGSKA (reference sequence). Here the CDR3 DNA reads TGCAGTGCTAGCAGACAGGTAACCTACAATGAGCAGTTCTTC. This sequence encodes CSASRQVTYNEQFF.

This clonotype was recorded many times. As DNA, the CDR3 is TGTGCCAGCAGTTTCATGGGACAGGGGTCCGGGGAGCTGTTTTTT. Encoded protein: CASSFMGQGSGELFF. This chain links TRBV12-3 or TRBV12-4 with TRBJ2-2; 10 positions match TRBD1. The CDR3 consists of 15 residues. The V and J ends lost 3 bases and 6 bases, in that order; junction bases with no gene match: 4.

The J gene is TRBJ2-5, the V gene TRBV5-1; D possibly uses TRBD1 or TRBD2 (5 bases each). V was shortened by 2 bases and J by 6 bases, with 17 bases between the two germline ends. CDR1 is SGHRS and CDR2 is YFSETQ in the germline V gene. The CDR3 loop spans 15 amino acids. In nucleotides, the CDR3 is TGCGCCAGCAGCTTCCGCGGACTCACGGGGCAGACCCAGTACTTC. This codes for CASSFRGLTGQTQYF.

This clonotype was found a few times. J is TRBJ2-1 and V is TRBV7-2; D gene uncertain. Trimming left V 5 bases short and J 4 bases short, with 9 bases between. Germline V gene sequence: CDR1 SGHTA, CDR2 FQGNSA. This CDR3 is built from 13 residues. The CDR3 reads CASSTNTYNEQFF. The CDR3 DNA reads TGTGCCAGCAGCACGAACACGTACAATGAGCAGTTCTTC.

This clonotype was picked up many times. V gene TRBV5-1 combines with J gene TRBJ2-3; 10 bases map to TRBD2. This CDR3 has 17 residues. Germline CDR1 is SGHRS and CDR2 is YFSETQ. The J segment lost 1 base and the V segment lost 4 bases, leaving 9 bases of the junction unmatched. CDR3: CASSPGLAAGGTDTQYF. The CDR3 coding sequence is TGCGCCAGCAGCCCCGGACTAGCGGCTGGAGGCACAGATACGCAGTATTTT.

Worth noting for this clonotype: One junction end disagrees with the germline gene, perhaps due to a read error. The chain links TRBV5-6 to TRBJ2-3, with D unclear. This CDR3 is 14 amino acids long. The germline gives CDR1 SGHDT, CDR2 YYEEEE. The CDR3 is CASSPVMRTDTQYF. The CDR3 DNA sequence: TGTGCGAGCAGCCCCGTCATGCGTACAGATACGCAGTATTTT. Filled out from reference TRBV5-6 and TRBJ2-3, the complete variable domain reads DAGVTQSPTHLIKTRGQQVTLRCSPKSGHDTVSWYQQALGQGPQFIFQYYEEEERQRGNFPDRFSGHQFPNYSSELNVNALLLGDSALYLCASSPVMRTDTQYFGPGTRLTVL.

The chain is built from TRBV28 and TRBJ2-7; 7 positions match TRBD2. CDR3 length: 15 amino acids. The germline CDR1 and CDR2 sequences are MDHEN and SYDVKM. V trimming: 3 bases; J trimming: 7 bases; junction bases outside the gene matches: 12. In nucleotides, the CDR3 is TGTGCCAGCAGTTTCATACGGCGGGAGACCAGTGAGCAGTACTTC. Its protein is CASSFIRRETSEQYF.

Many counts were recorded for this clonotype. The V and J genes are TRBV12-3 or TRBV12-4 and TRBJ2-7; TRBD2 is a possible D gene (6 bases). V lost 5 bases to trimming and J lost 3 bases, with 20 bases between them. CDR3 length: 16 residues. The chain's CDR3 is CASSKHTGTVIYEQYF. The CDR3 DNA sequence: TGTGCCAGCAGTAAACACACCGGGACTGTAATCTACGAGCAGTACTTC.

This clonotype was observed a few times. This chain connects TRBV20-1 to TRBJ2-7; D possibly corresponds to TRBD2 (5 bases). Trimming stripped 5 bases from V and 4 bases from J, with 24 bases between. Per germline, CDR1 DFQATT and CDR2 SNEGSKA (reference sequence). There are 16 residues in the CDR3. The CDR3 protein is CSAPYLVAGLLYEQYF. The CDR3 DNA follows: TGCAGTGCTCCATATCTCGTGGCAGGACTCCTTTACGAGCAGTACTTC.

This clonotype has a handful of counts. The chain links TRBV5-6 to TRBJ1-5, with D perhaps matching TRBD1 (6 bases). The V gene's germline CDR1 is SGHDT and CDR2 YYEEEE. This CDR3 has 13 residues. Trimming took off 3 bases at V and 6 bases at J, with 10 bases between the two ends. CDR3 sequence: CASSYRVSQPQHF. The CDR3 coding sequence is TGTGCCAGCAGCTACAGGGTCTCTCAGCCCCAGCATTTT.

This clonotype was detected only a few times. The chain employs TRBV9 and TRBJ2-5, with TRBD2 identical over 11 bases. Germline lookup yields CDR1 SGDLS and CDR2 YYNGEE. The CDR3 spans 17 residues. V shed 0 bases and J 5 bases; nucleotides not matched to a gene: 9. This CDR3 is CASSVDGTSGGSETQYF. The CDR3 DNA follows: TGTGCCAGCAGCGTAGATGGGACTAGCGGAGGCAGTGAGACCCAGTACTTC.